The next 5 T cell receptor beta chains were all read from a single sample in a study of T cells in tuberculosis. This sample's time point: new active TB diagnosis, blood taken before or within 7 days of starting treatment. The protocol was immunoSEQ multiplex PCR, while the TCRdb copy is restricted to in-frame clones and leaves out a portion. The sample contains 30,000 to 40,000 clones, roughly 94% of which appear only once. The sample consisted of PBMCs, taken at tuberculosis diagnosis. The receptors stem from an adult with tuberculosis.

This chain links TRBV12-5 with TRBJ1-5; D is uncertain. Germline V gene sequence: CDR1 LGHNT, CDR2 FRNRAP. The V gene lost 0 bases and the J gene lost 4 bases, with 19 bases spanning the gap. This CDR3 is 18 amino acids long. In DNA form, the CDR3 reads TGTGCTAGTGGTTTGGTGAGCTTGGAGCTTGGAGGGAATCAGCCCCAGCATTTT. It yields the protein CASGLVSLELGGNQPQHF. Drawing the rest from reference TRBV12-5 and TRBJ1-5, the complete variable domain is DARVTQTPRHKVTEMGQEVTMRCQPILGHNTVFWYRQTMMQGLELLAYFRNRAPLDDSGMPKDRFSAEMPDATLATLKIQPSEPRDSAVYFCASGLVSLELGGNQPQHFGDGTRLSIL.

The rearrangement uses TRBV7-2 and TRBJ2-3, with TRBD2 as a possible D gene (5 bases). The CDR3 is made up of 16 amino acids. Germline CDR1 is SGHTA and CDR2 is FQGNSA. Trimming left V 2 bases short and J 0 bases short, with 12 bases between. CDR3 residues: CASSLSPGYSTDTQYF. In DNA form, the CDR3 reads TGTGCCAGCAGCTTAAGCCCGGGGTATAGCACAGATACGCAGTATTTT.

The genes are TRBV4-1 and TRBJ1-3; TRBD1 agrees at 8 bases. Germline values: CDR1 MGHRA, CDR2 YSYEKL. The J segment lost 1 base and the V segment lost 4 bases, leaving 12 bases of the junction unmatched. There are 18 residues in the CDR3. The CDR3 DNA sequence: TGCGCCAGCAGCCGAAGCCTACAGACAGGGGCTTCTGGAAACACCATATATTTT. Translated: CASSRSLQTGASGNTIYF.

The V and J genes are TRBV28 and TRBJ1-3, with 7 bases lining up with TRBD1. The ends lost 4 bases at V and 3 bases at J; junction bases unmatched: 15. This CDR3 has 18 residues. Per germline, CDR1 MDHEN and CDR2 SYDVKM. The CDR3: CASSSLPRGKTYGNTIYF. In DNA, the CDR3 is TGTGCCAGCAGTTCACTCCCCAGGGGGAAGACGTATGGAAACACCATATATTTT. The full variable domain, completed using reference TRBV28 and TRBJ1-3, is DVKVTQSSRYLVKRTGEKVFLECVQDMDHENMFWYRQDPGLGLRLIYFSYDVKMKEKGDIPEGYSVSREKKERFSLILESASTNQTSMYLCASSSLPRGKTYGNTIYFGEGSWLTVV.

V gene TRBV18 combines with J gene TRBJ2-4, with D possibly TRBD2 on 7 matching bases. The CDR3 has 16 residues. CDR1 is KGHSH and CDR2 is LQKENI in the germline V gene. Trimming took 6 bases from V and 1 from J, leaving 16 bases between them. The CDR3: CASSGNRGAAKNIQYF. The CDR3 DNA is TGTGCCAGCTCCGGAAACCGGGGGGCCGCCAAAAACATTCAGTACTTC.